Shown below are 26 T cell receptor beta chains from a single sample sequenced in a study of blood T cell repertoires in COVID-19. Produced via immunoSEQ multiplex PCR; TCRdb's table is partial and in-frame only. The sample lists about 140,000 clones; approximately 73% were seen once. The sequenced sample was peripheral blood. The receptor set was obtained from a man aged 60-69 years with acute or convalescent COVID-19.

V gene TRBV18 combines with J gene TRBJ2-1, with 11 bases lining up with TRBD2. CDR1 is KGHSH and CDR2 is LQKENI in the germline V gene. The CDR3 length is 15 residues. J gave up 10 bases and V 1 base, and 6 bases lay outside the gene matches. The CDR3 is CASSPLAGGPEEQFF. CDR3 DNA sequence: TGTGCCAGCTCACCACTAGCGGGAGGGCCGGAGGAGCAGTTCTTC.

This sequence joins TRBV27 and TRBJ1-2; possible D gene TRBD1, 5 bases. Germline V gives CDR1 MNHEY, CDR2 SMNVEV (reference sequence). V was shortened by 0 bases and J by 11 bases, with 13 bases between the two germline ends. The CDR3 spans 13 residues. The CDR3 loop reads CASSLSAGPPYTF. CDR3 coding DNA: TGTGCCAGCAGTTTATCCGCGGGACCCCCTTACACCTTC.

Comments on this clone: A read error may produce the germline difference seen at one junction end. CDR3 in DNA: TGTGCCAGCAGCTTAGACAGGCTCTCTAGGGCCAACGTCCTGACTTTC. Amino acid sequence: CASSLDRLSRANVLTF. This chain connects TRBV7-8 to TRBJ2-6; maybe TRBD1 (5 bases). The CDR3 is 16 residues long. Germline-derived CDR1 and CDR2 are SGHVS and FQNEAQ.

Concerning this clone itself: Additional DNA sequences in this sample encode the identical CDR3. This chain uses TRBV6-1 with TRBJ2-5, with TRBD1 identical over 10 bases. Per germline, CDR1 MNHNS and CDR2 SASEGT. The junction had 5 bases not matched to a gene; V was cut back by 2 bases and J by 2 bases. The length of the CDR3 is 16 residues. The CDR3 sequence: CASSERLGQGQETQYF. The CDR3 DNA follows: TGTGCCAGCAGTGAAAGGTTGGGACAGGGGCAAGAGACCCAGTACTTC.

This rearrangement joins TRBV19 to TRBJ2-7, with a weak D call TRBD2 (6 bases). The V end was cut by 5 bases, the J end by 5 bases, with 13 bases between. Germline-derived CDR1 and CDR2 are LNHDA and SQIVND (reference sequence). This CDR3 region has 13 residues. The CDR3 region has the DNA TGTGCCAGTAGTTGGCAGGGAGGTAACGAGCAGTACTTC. Translated: CASSWQGGNEQYF.

The V gene is TRBV29-1, the J gene TRBJ2-5, with 12 bases aligning to TRBD1. The junction had 6 bases not matched to a gene; V was cut back by 4 bases and J by 3 bases. The CDR3 covers 15 residues. Per germline, CDR1 SQVTM and CDR2 ANQGSEA. The CDR3, as DNA: TGCAGCGTTGGGGGGACAGGGGGCAATGAAGAGACCCAGTACTTC. It codes for CSVGGTGGNEETQYF.

The genes are TRBV27 and TRBJ2-7; no reliable D call. The CDR3 extends over 13 amino acids. Trimming cost V 3 bases and J 2 bases, with 8 bases left between them. The germline gives CDR1 MNHEY, CDR2 SMNVEV (reference sequence). The CDR3 here is CASSFGPTYEQYF. In DNA form, the CDR3 reads TGTGCCAGCAGTTTTGGGCCTACCTACGAGCAGTACTTC.

About this clone: The junction differs from germline at one of its ends, possibly a read error. The chain combines TRBV7-7 with TRBJ2-1; 11 bases are shared with TRBD2. CDR3 length: 15 amino acids. The germline V gene has CDR1 SSHAT and CDR2 FNYEAQ (reference sequence). As DNA, the CDR3 is TGTGCTAGCAGCGAGGGACTAGCGGTCTACAATGAGCAGTTCTTC. Translation: CASSEGLAVYNEQFF.

This chain joins TRBV19 and TRBJ2-7; D is perhaps TRBD1 (5 bases). The CDR3 loop spans 15 amino acids. V was clipped by 6 bases and J by 2 bases, with 17 bases between them. CDR1 and CDR2 from the germline V gene are LNHDA and SQIVND (reference sequence). Written as DNA, the CDR3 is TGTGCCAGTAGCAGGCAGGGTGGCTTGCCCTACGAGCAGTACTTC. Translating gives CASSRQGGLPYEQYF.

The V call is TRBV7-6, the J call TRBJ2-1; 8 nucleotides match TRBD2. The CDR3 length is 16 residues. Germline V gene data show CDR1 as SGHVS and CDR2 as FNYEAQ. The ends lost 2 bases at V and 7 bases at J; junction bases unmatched: 10. CDR3 region: CASSLSFFERENEQFF. CDR3 DNA sequence: TGTGCCAGCAGCTTAAGTTTTTTCGAGCGGGAGAATGAGCAGTTCTTC.

The chain is built from TRBV15 and TRBJ2-1; 15 bases line up with TRBD2. The germline CDR1 and CDR2 sequences are LNHNV and YYDKDF (reference sequence). V was clipped by 3 bases and J by 4 bases; unmatched bases: 4. The CDR3 is 17 amino acids. In DNA, the CDR3 is TGTGCCACCAGCAGCGTAGGACTAGCGGGAGGGTACAATGAGCAGTTCTTC. Its translation is CATSSVGLAGGYNEQFF.

The chain joins TRBV18 to TRBJ2-1, with TRBD2 matching over 13 bases. J gave up 10 bases and V 6 bases, and 6 bases lay outside the gene matches. The CDR3 extends over 14 amino acids. Looked up from germline, CDR1 is KGHSH and CDR2 is LQKENI. CDR3 coding DNA: TGTGCCAGCTCCCCCCCGGGACTAGCGGGAGAGCAGTTCTTC. Amino acid sequence: CASSPPGLAGEQFF.

The DNA for the CDR3 is TGCGCCAGCAGCGCGAGCGGGAGTGGTTACGAGCAGTACTTC. It specifies CASSASGSGYEQYF. This chain joins TRBV5-1 and TRBJ2-7; 8 bases are shared with TRBD2. The V gene end was trimmed by 4 bases and the J gene end by 4 bases; junction bases not matched to a gene: 7. CDR1 and CDR2 from the germline V gene are SGHRS and YFSETQ. This CDR3 has 14 amino acids.

V gene TRBV2 combines with J gene TRBJ1-5, with D possibly being TRBD1 (5 bases). CDR3 size: 15 residues. The V gene's germline CDR1 is SNHLY and CDR2 FYNNEI. V was cut by 2 bases and J by 4 bases, with 12 bases left in between. CDR3 nucleotide sequence: TGTGCCAGCAGTGAATTTTGGGGGGAAAATCAGCCCCAGCATTTT. Its protein is CASSEFWGENQPQHF.

The chain is built from TRBV30 and TRBJ2-7, with a weak D call TRBD1 (6 bases). Trimming took 3 bases from V and 7 from J, leaving 16 bases between them. The CDR3 is 13 residues long. Germline V gene sequence: CDR1 GTSNPN, CDR2 SVGIG (reference sequence). CDR3 sequence (DNA): TGTGCCTGGAGCAATGGACAGCTTGGAGAGCAGTACTTC. This translates into CAWSNGQLGEQYF.

The gene calls are TRBV4-1 and TRBJ2-7; 8 nucleotides match TRBD1. This CDR3 comprises 15 residues. Germline V CDR1 and CDR2: MGHRA, YSYEKL. The J segment lost 3 bases and the V segment lost 3 bases, leaving 7 bases of the junction unmatched. CDR3 sequence reads: CASSHPGQAIYEQYF. CDR3 nucleotide sequence: TGCGCCAGCAGCCATCCGGGACAGGCAATCTACGAGCAGTACTTC.

The chain couples TRBV5-1 to TRBJ2-3, with TRBD2 matching 12 bases. The CDR3 runs 21 residues. V shed 0 bases, J shed 0 bases, and the junction held 14 bases outside the gene matches. CDR1 and CDR2 from the germline V gene are SGHRS and YFSETQ. CDR3 loop: CASSLARASGRGYQSTDTQYF. The CDR3 nucleotides read TGCGCCAGCAGCTTGGCAAGGGCTAGCGGGAGGGGATATCAAAGCACAGATACGCAGTATTTT.

Only a few counts were recorded for this clone. CDR3 in DNA: TGTGCCAGCAGCTCATCTAATGAAAAACTGTTTTTT. Its translation is CASSSSNEKLFF. The chain recombines TRBV7-9 with TRBJ1-4; no firm D call. V was shortened by 4 bases and J by 3 bases, with 3 bases between the two germline ends. This CDR3 spans 12 amino acids. CDR1 and CDR2 (germline): SEHNR, FQNEAQ (reference sequence). The entire variable domain, with the rest obtained from reference TRBV7-9 and TRBJ1-4, is as follows: DTGVSQNPRHKITKRGQNVTFRCDPISEHNRLYWYRQTLGQGPEFLTYFQNEAQLEKSRLLSDRFSAERPKGSFSTLEIQRTEQGDSAMYLCASSSSNEKLFFGSGTQLSVL.

This chain links TRBV24-1 with TRBJ1-2; 8 bases map to TRBD1. V lost 5 bases, J lost 8 bases, and 6 bases stayed unmatched. Germline lookup yields CDR1 KGHDR and CDR2 SFDVKD. This CDR3 is 13 amino acids long. The CDR3 loop is CATSALDRDGYTF. CDR3 sequence (DNA): TGTGCCACCAGTGCCTTGGACAGGGACGGCTACACCTTC.

The genes are TRBV5-1 and TRBJ2-2; weak D call: TRBD1 (6 bases). The germline CDR1 and CDR2 sequences are SGHRS and YFSETQ. This CDR3 is 13 amino acids long. Trimming cost V 4 bases and J 6 bases, with 10 bases left between them. CDR3 bases: TGCGCCAGCAGCCTACAGGGCCCCGGGGAGCTGTTTTTT. The encoded protein is CASSLQGPGELFF.

The sample holds a few counts of this clone. The rearrangement joins TRBV27 to TRBJ2-7; 7 positions agree with TRBD1. Losses at the gene ends were 10 bases for V and 2 bases for J; bases not matched to a gene: 11. This CDR3 is built from 14 residues. From germline, CDR1 is MNHEY and CDR2 SMNVEV (reference sequence). The CDR3 spells CATGPLTGPYEQYF. CDR3 bases: TGTGCCACCGGCCCCCTGACAGGGCCCTACGAGCAGTACTTC.

The chain recombines TRBV5-6 with TRBJ2-1; 9 positions match TRBD2. Per germline, CDR1 SGHDT and CDR2 YYEEEE. The CDR3 totals 16 residues. J was trimmed by 10 bases and V by 2 bases; bases with no gene match: 13. CDR3 sequence: CASSFLLAGYQWEQFF. The CDR3 coding sequence is TGTGCCAGCAGCTTTCTCCTAGCGGGATATCAATGGGAGCAGTTCTTC.

The chain recombines TRBV5-1 with TRBJ2-2; D remains unclear. Trimming cost V 0 bases and J 2 bases, with 8 bases left between them. Germline-derived CDR1 and CDR2 are SGHRS and YFSETQ. This CDR3 spans 15 amino acids. This CDR3 reads CASSLVHSNTGELFF. CDR3 nucleotides: TGCGCCAGCAGCTTGGTTCATTCCAACACCGGGGAGCTGTTTTTT.

As DNA, the CDR3 is TGTGCCAGCAGTTACTCGAGCGGGACTCTATTCACTGAAGCTTTCTTT. It yields the protein CASSYSSGTLFTEAFF. The chain couples TRBV6-5 to TRBJ1-1, with D possibly being TRBD1 (5 bases). The V end lost 0 bases, the J end lost 4 bases, and 15 bases lay between the germline ends. CDR1 is MNHEY and CDR2 is SVGAGI in the germline V gene. The CDR3 runs to 16 residues.

The sample holds one count of this clone. This chain links TRBV6-1 with TRBJ1-1; no firm D call. The length of the CDR3 is 15 residues. Germline V gene sequence: CDR1 MNHNS, CDR2 SASEGT. Trimming removed 2 bases from V and 0 bases from J, with 10 bases in between. The CDR3, as DNA: TGTGCCAGCAGTGAATTTCTACAGCTGAACACTGAAGCTTTCTTT. The encoded protein is CASSEFLQLNTEAFF.

This rearrangement joins TRBV6-1 to TRBJ1-2; tentatively, D is TRBD1 (5 bases). CDR1 and CDR2 (germline): MNHNS, SASEGT. Trimming shortened V by 5 bases and J by 2 bases, and 9 bases separated the two germline ends. CDR3 size: 13 residues. CDR3 DNA: TGTGCCAGCAGTCAACAGGACAACTATGGCTACACCTTC. It codes for CASSQQDNYGYTF.